Following are 15 T cell receptor beta chains from one sample sequenced in a study of molecular identifiers for immune sequencing clone quantification. MiXCR, applied by TCRdb to the PCR reads, yields one record per CDR3 protein. The top ten clones hold around 0.7% of a sample with about 320,000 distinct CDR3 sequences, roughly 23% of them seen once. Sequenced: naive CD8+ T cells from blood, with Jurkat cell RNA spiked in. The subset denotes: FACS-sorted CD8+CD4-CCR7+CD45RA+ naive T cells. The receptors stem from a human donor in good health. Some libraries in this study had Jurkat cell RNA spiked in.

The sample holds a few counts of this clonotype. The V call is TRBV7-2, the J call TRBJ1-6, with TRBD1 matching 9 bases. The junction had 2 bases not matched to a gene; V was cut back by 5 bases and J by 3 bases. Germline lookup yields CDR1 SGHTA and CDR2 FQGNSA. This CDR3 has 15 residues. The CDR3 spells CASSPTGGYNSPLHF. DNA of the CDR3: TGTGCCAGCAGCCCGACAGGGGGCTATAATTCACCCCTCCACTTT.

This clonotype has ten or more counts. This rearrangement joins TRBV29-1 to TRBJ1-1; no reliable D call. Germline lookup yields CDR1 SQVTM and CDR2 ANQGSEA. V gave up 6 bases and J gave up 0 bases, with 8 bases separating them. This CDR3 spans 12 amino acids. Here the CDR3 reads CSVRVMNTEAFF. The CDR3 DNA reads as TGCAGCGTCCGAGTTATGAACACTGAAGCTTTCTTT.

This clonotype was seen many times. The rearrangement links TRBV13 to TRBJ1-2; D is undetermined. The CDR3 runs to 14 residues. Trimming took 5 bases from V and 6 from J, leaving 16 bases between them. Germline V gene lookup returns CDR1 PRHDT and CDR2 FYEKMQ (reference sequence). This CDR3 reads CASSPPYRVDGYTF. The CDR3 region has the DNA TGTGCCAGCAGCCCGCCATATAGAGTGGATGGCTACACCTTC. Full variable domain (outside the CDR3, taken from reference TRBV13 and TRBJ1-2): AAGVIQSPRHLIKEKRETATLKCYPIPRHDTVYWYQQGPGQDPQFLISFYEKMQSDKGSIPDRFSAQQFSDYHSELNMSSLELGDSALYFCASSPPYRVDGYTFGSGTRLTVV.

This clonotype has only a few counts. The chain employs TRBV11-2 and TRBJ1-1; D is unclear. Trimming removed 1 base from V and 8 bases from J, with 5 bases in between. Germline CDR1 and CDR2: SGHAT and FQNNGV. The CDR3 loop spans 11 amino acids. CDR3 sequence: CASSLVTEAFF. The CDR3 nucleotides are TGTGCCAGCAGCTTAGTCACAGAAGCTTTCTTT. Full variable domain (remainder filled in from reference TRBV11-2 and TRBJ1-1): EAGVAQSPRYKIIEKRQSVAFWCNPISGHATLYWYQQILGQGPKLLIQFQNNGVVDDSQLPKDRFSAERLKGVDSTLKIQPAKLEDSAVYLCASSLVTEAFFGQGTRLTVV.

The genes are TRBV28 and TRBJ1-4; D is unclear. Deletions cut 5 bases from V and 3 bases from J, with 10 bases between. CDR3 size: 14 residues. Germline lookup yields CDR1 MDHEN and CDR2 SYDVKM. The chain's CDR3 is CASSGPWANEKLFF. The CDR3 DNA follows: TGTGCCAGCAGTGGCCCTTGGGCTAATGAAAAACTGTTTTTT.

This clonotype was detected ten times or more. The V and J genes are TRBV4-1 and TRBJ1-5, with D unresolved. V was cut by 0 bases and J by 7 bases, with 7 bases left in between. The CDR3 contains 13 residues. The germline V gene encodes CDR1 MGHRA and CDR2 YSYEKL. The CDR3 DNA sequence: TGCGCCAGCAGCCAAGAACTGGGGCAGCCCCAGCATTTT. It is translated as CASSQELGQPQHF.

For this clonotype: An end of the junction does not agree with germline; a read error may underlie this. The chain uses TRBV12-3 or TRBV12-4 and TRBJ2-1; 9 bases are a match to TRBD2. This CDR3 has 18 residues. This CDR3 is CACSFMGGRGGVRNEQFF. The CDR3 coding sequence is TGTGCCTGCAGTTTCATGGGGGGGCGGGGGGGCGTTAGGAATGAGCAGTTCTTC.

This clonotype occurred a few times. J is TRBJ2-5 and V is TRBV30, with 11 positions matching TRBD1. CDR1 is GTSNPN, CDR2 SVGIG, per germline (reference sequence). The V gene end was trimmed by 3 bases and the J gene end by 5 bases; junction bases not matched to a gene: 5. CDR3 length equals 14 residues. This CDR3 is CAWSRTGGTETQYF. CDR3 sequence (DNA): TGTGCCTGGAGCCGGACAGGGGGCACGGAGACCCAGTACTTC.

Concerning this clonotype itself: One base away lies a much larger clone, so this may be a sequencing read error. The chain uses TRBV24-1 and TRBJ2-3, with 13 bases aligning to TRBD2. This CDR3 region has 15 residues. Per germline, CDR1 KGHDR and CDR2 SFDVKD. With 9 bases clipped from V and 6 bases from J, the junction kept 8 bases outside the gene matches. The CDR3 sequence is CATAGLAGEADTQYF. For the CDR3, the DNA is TGTGCCACCGCCGGACTAGCGGGAGAGGCGGATACGCAGTATTTT.

This clonotype was counted ten times or more. DNA for the CDR3: TGCAGTGCCAGGACGGAGTACCAAGAGACCCAGTACTTC. It encodes CSARTEYQETQYF. V is TRBV20-1 and J is TRBJ2-5; no firm D call. This CDR3 has 13 amino acids. CDR1 and CDR2 (germline): DFQATT, SNEGSKA (reference sequence). V was clipped by 6 bases and J by 0 bases, with 11 bases between them.

This clonotype was detected a few times. This CDR3 reads CASSFNIRTYQETQYF. In nucleotides, the CDR3 is TGTGCCAGCAGCTTTAATATCCGGACCTACCAAGAGACCCAGTACTTC. This rearrangement joins TRBV7-6 to TRBJ2-5; no clear D. V was shortened by 3 bases and J by 0 bases, with 14 bases between the two germline ends. Germline CDR1 SGHVS, CDR2 FNYEAQ. The length of the CDR3 is 16 residues. The full variable domain, its missing parts supplied by reference TRBV7-6 and TRBJ2-5, is GAGVSQSPRYKVTKRGQDVALRCDPISGHVSLYWYRQALGQGPEFLTYFNYEAQQDKSGLPNDRFSAERPEGSISTLTIQRTEQRDSAMYRCASSFNIRTYQETQYFGPGTRLLVL.

This clonotype was observed a handful of times. The CDR3 region has the DNA TGTGCCAGCAGCTCAAACGACGGTAACTATGGCTACACCTTC. Translating gives CASSSNDGNYGYTF. The chain is built from TRBV5-5 and TRBJ1-2; no reliable D call. The germline V and J ends were trimmed by 3 bases and 1 base, with 10 bases remaining between them. The CDR3 loop spans 14 amino acids. CDR1 is SGHKS, CDR2 YYEKEE, per germline (reference sequence).

In its sample, this clonotype was seen a few times. The chain links TRBV12-3 or TRBV12-4 to TRBJ2-3, with 8 bases identical to TRBD1. Trimming at V came to 6 bases and at J to 3 bases, leaving 11 bases not matched to a gene. CDR3 length equals 16 residues. CDR3 region: CASSSPQGARTDTQYF. The DNA of the CDR3 is TGTGCCAGCAGCTCTCCTCAGGGGGCTAGAACAGATACGCAGTATTTT.

Turning to this clonotype: Likely a read error: the CDR3 ends without its conserved phenylalanine or tryptophan. The chain recombines TRBV23-1 with TRBJ2-4, with TRBD1 matching over 8 bases. TRBV23-1 is annotated as an ORF whose role is uncertain. V was clipped by 6 bases and J by 3 bases; unmatched bases: 10. CDR3 length: 16 residues. Here the CDR3 DNA reads TGCGCCAGCAGCCACTGGACAGGGTTGGGCAAAAACATTCAGTACCTC. This gives the protein CASSHWTGLGKNIQYL.

This clonotype was found many times. The chain recombines TRBV24-1 with TRBJ2-2, with D perhaps matching TRBD2 (6 bases). Trimming cost V 3 bases and J 1 base, with 8 bases left between them. The CDR3 contains 15 residues. Germline V CDR1 and CDR2: KGHDR, SFDVKD. The CDR3 sequence is CATSDVGGNTGELFF. CDR3 in DNA: TGTGCCACCAGTGATGTGGGGGGGAACACCGGGGAGCTGTTTTTT.